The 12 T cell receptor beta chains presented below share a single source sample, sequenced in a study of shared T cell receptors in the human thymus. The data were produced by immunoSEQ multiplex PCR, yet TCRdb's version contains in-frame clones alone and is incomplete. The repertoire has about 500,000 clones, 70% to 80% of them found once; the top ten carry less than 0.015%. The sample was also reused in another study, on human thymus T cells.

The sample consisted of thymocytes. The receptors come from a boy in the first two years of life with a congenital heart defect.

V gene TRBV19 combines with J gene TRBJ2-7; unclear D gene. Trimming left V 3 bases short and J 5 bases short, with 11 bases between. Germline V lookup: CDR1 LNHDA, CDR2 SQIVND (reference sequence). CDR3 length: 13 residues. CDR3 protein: CASSIPASNEQYF. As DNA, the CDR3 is TGTGCCAGTAGTATCCCGGCTAGTAACGAGCAGTACTTC.

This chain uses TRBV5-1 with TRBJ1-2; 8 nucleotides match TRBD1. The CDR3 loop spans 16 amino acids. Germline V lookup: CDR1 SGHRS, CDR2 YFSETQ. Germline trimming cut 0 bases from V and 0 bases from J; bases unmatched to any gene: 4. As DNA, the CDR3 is TGCGCCAGCAGCTTGGACAGGGGGGAACCTAACTATGGCTACACCTTC. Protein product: CASSLDRGEPNYGYTF.

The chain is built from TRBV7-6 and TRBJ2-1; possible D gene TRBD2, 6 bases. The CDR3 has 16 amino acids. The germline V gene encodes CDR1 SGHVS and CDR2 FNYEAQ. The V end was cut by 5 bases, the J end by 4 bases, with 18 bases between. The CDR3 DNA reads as TGTGCCAGCAGCCCGGTTCGCGGGGCGCGGTACAATGAGCAGTTCTTC. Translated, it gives CASSPVRGARYNEQFF.

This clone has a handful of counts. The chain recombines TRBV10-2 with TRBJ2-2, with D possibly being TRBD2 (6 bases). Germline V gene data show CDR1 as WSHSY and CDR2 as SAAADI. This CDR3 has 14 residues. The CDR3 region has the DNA TGCACAAGCGGGCCCGGGAGATTCGGCGGGGAGCTGTTTTTT. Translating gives CTSGPGRFGGELFF.

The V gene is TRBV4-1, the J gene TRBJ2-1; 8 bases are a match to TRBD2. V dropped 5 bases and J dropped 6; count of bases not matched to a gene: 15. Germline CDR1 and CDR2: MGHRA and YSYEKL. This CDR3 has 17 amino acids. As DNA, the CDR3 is TGCGCCAGCAGCACCGGGGACACGGGACTAGGTTTCAATGAGCAGTTCTTC. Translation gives CASSTGDTGLGFNEQFF.

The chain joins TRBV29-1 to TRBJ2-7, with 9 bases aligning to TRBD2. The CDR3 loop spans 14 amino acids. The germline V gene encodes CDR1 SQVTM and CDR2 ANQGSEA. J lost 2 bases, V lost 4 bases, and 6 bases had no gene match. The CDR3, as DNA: TGCAGCGTTGGTGGGCTAGCGGGAACCTACGAGCAGTACTTC. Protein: CSVGGLAGTYEQYF.

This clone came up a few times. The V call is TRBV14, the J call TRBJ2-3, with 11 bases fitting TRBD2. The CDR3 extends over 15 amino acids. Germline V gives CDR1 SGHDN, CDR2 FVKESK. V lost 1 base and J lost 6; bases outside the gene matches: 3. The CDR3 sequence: CASSQGPSGRDTQYF. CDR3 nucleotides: TGTGCCAGCAGCCAAGGGCCTAGCGGGAGGGATACGCAGTATTTT.

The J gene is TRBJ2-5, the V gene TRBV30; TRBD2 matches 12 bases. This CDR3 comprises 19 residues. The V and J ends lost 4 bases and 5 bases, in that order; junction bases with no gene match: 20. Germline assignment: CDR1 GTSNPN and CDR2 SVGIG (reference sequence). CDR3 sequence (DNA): TGTGCCTGGATCCCCCCAGGCCCTAGCGGGAGGGAAAGGGAGGAGACCCAGTACTTC. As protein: CAWIPPGPSGREREETQYF.

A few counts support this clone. CDR3 in amino acids: CASGGDTQYF. CDR3 DNA: TGTGCCAGCGGCGGGGATACGCAGTATTTT. This chain connects TRBV6-5 to TRBJ2-3; perhaps TRBD2 as D (5 bases). The CDR3 totals 10 residues. The germline V gene encodes CDR1 MNHEY and CDR2 SVGAGI. V lost 8 bases and J lost 6, with 6 bases in between.

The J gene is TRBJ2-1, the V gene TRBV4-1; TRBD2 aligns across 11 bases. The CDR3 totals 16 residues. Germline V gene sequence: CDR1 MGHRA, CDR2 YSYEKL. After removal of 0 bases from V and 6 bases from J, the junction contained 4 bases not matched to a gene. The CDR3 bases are TGCGCCAGCAGCCAAGAAAGCCTAGCGGGAGGCAATGAGCAGTTCTTC. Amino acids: CASSQESLAGGNEQFF.

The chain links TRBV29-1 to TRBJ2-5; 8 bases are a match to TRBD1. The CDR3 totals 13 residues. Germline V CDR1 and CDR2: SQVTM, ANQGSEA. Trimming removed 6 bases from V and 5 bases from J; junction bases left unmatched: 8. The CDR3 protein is CSVRTGNRETQYF. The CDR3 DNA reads TGCAGCGTACGGACAGGGAATAGGGAGACCCAGTACTTC. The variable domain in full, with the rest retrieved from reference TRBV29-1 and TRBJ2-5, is SAVISQKPSRDICQRGTSLTIQCQVDSQVTMMFWYRQQPGQSLTLIATANQGSEATYESGFVIDKFPISRPNLTFSTLTVSNMSPEDSSIYLCSVRTGNRETQYFGPGTRLLVL.

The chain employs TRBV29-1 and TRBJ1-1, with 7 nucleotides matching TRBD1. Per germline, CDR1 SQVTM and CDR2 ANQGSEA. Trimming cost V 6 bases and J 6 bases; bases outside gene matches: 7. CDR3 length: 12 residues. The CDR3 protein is CSVATGISEAFF. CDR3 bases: TGCAGCGTGGCGACAGGGATCTCTGAAGCTTTCTTT. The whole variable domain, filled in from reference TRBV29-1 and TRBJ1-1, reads SAVISQKPSRDICQRGTSLTIQCQVDSQVTMMFWYRQQPGQSLTLIATANQGSEATYESGFVIDKFPISRPNLTFSTLTVSNMSPEDSSIYLCSVATGISEAFFGQGTRLTVV.